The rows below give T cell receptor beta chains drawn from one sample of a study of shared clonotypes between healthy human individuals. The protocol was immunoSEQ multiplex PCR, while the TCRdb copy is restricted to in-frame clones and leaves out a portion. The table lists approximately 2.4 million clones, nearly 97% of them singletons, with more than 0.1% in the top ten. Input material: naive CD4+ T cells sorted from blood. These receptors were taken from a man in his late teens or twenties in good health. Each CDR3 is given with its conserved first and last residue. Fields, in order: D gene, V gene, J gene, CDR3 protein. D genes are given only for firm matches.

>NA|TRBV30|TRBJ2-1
CAWSVPGGRLRNEQFF
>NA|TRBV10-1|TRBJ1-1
CARPTSGLNTEAFF
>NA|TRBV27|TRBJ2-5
CASSLAGLETQYF
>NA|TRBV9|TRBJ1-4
CASSVVLRANEKLFF
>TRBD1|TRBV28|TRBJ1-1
CASDGDRENTEAFF
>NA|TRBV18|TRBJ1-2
CASSPGGTDYGYTF
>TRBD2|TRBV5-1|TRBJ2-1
CASSLDRIGTSGGRPYNEQFF
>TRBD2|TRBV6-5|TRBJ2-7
CASSYSSSGGYEQYF
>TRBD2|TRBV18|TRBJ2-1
CASSPGTSALNEQFF
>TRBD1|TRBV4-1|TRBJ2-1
CASSQGTGSDNEQFF
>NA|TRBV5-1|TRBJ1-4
CASSPGTSNEKLFF
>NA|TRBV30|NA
CAWSQTLAKNIQFF
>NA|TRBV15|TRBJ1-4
CATSRDRDNEKLFF
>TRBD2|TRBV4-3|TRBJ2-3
CASSQVAGTSGYTDTQYF
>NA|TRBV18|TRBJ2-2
CASSPRQNTGELFF
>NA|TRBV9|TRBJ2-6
CASSVTGYTGANVLTF
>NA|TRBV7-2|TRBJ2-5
CASSRAFPETQYF
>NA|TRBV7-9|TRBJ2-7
CASSLGHRSEQYF
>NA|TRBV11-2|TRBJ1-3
CASSLSPSAGAPYGNTIYF
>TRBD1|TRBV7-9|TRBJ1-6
CASSYRDSNSPLHF
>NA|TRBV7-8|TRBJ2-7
CASSLAGSHEQYF
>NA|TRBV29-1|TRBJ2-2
CSVEPNTGELFF
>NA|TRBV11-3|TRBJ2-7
CASSLSGGPYEQYF
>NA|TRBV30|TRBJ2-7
CAWSVEGRSYEQYF
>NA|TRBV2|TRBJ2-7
CASRGSLQQYF
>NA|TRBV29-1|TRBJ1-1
CSVHQENTEAFF
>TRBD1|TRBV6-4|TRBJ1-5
CASSDQITLTGLSNQPQHF
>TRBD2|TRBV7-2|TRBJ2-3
CASSPLTSGSWGTQYF
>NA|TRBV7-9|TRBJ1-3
CASSLAAGLPGNTIYF
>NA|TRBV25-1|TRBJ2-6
CASTTSGANVLTF
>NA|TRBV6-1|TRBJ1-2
CASRLPGYGYTF
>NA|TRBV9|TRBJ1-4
CASSRGGDNEKLFF
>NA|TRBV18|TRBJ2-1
CASSPTPSSGLRNEQFF
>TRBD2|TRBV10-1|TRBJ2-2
CASSESGTSFPGELFF
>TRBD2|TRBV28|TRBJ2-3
CASSPRGGADTQYF
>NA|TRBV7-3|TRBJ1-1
CASSQTGRGITEAFF
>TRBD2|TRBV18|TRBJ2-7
CASSPPTSGGFEQYF
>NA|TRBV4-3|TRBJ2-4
CASSQDGYGAKNIQYF
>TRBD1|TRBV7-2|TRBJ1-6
CASSLRGPGGTKGGSPLHF
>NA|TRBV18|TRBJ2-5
CASSEQRQETQYF
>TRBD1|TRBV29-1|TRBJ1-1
CSVYGTGIPSGYTEAFF
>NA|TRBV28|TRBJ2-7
CASGGAGNEQYF
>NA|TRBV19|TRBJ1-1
CASSIQGTREAFF
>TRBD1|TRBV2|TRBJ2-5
CASRWTGRETQYF
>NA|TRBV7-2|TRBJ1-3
CASSLSGSSGNTIYF
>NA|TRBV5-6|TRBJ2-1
CASSLDAGSYNEQFF
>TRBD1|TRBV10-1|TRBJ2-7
CASSESRGQGLYEQYF
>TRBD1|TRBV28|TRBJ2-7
CASSPRWTGWDTYEQYF
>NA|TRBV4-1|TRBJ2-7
CASSGASSYEQYF
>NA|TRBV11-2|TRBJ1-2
CASSQDRDYGYTF
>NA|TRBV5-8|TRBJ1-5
CASSLLALRGSNQPQHF
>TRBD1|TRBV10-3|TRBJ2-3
CALGAGGIDTQYF
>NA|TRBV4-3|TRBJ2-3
CASSQGAGGTDTQYF
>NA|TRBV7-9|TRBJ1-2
CASSHASGGLYGYTF
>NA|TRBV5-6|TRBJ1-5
CASSWGKGTQPQHF
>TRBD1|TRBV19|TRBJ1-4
CASSTGGSTNEKLFF
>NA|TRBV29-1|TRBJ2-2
CSVETGANTGELFF